This T cell receptor (beta chain) appears in the sequencing data of a study of blood T cell repertoires in COVID-19. Study-wide background: COVID-19 samples collected from the United States, Italy and Spain covered acute and convalescent phases. In each case, the material was cDNA or gDNA derived from T cells, B-cell-depleted T cells, or PBMCs.

Original data processing: Amplifying reference gene primers gave estimates of nucleated cell counts. Method: immunoSEQ multiplex PCR; TCRdb's copy keeps in-frame clones and lacks some. From that table come the V and J calls and clone size; the DNA was used to work out D and trimming. This table has hundreds of thousands of clones, more than 70% appearing once. The V gene's germline CDR1 is SGHRS and CDR2 YFSETQ. Trimming removed 2 bases from V and 1 base from J; junction bases left unmatched: 3. This CDR3 is 15 amino acids long. This TCR derives from a woman between 45 and 65 years old with acute or convalescent COVID-19. V and J are TRBV5-1 and TRBJ1-1; 9 bases align to TRBD1. The sequencing sample was made of peripheral blood. CDR3 nucleotides: TGCGCCAGCAGCTTAACGACAGGGGGGAACACTGAAGCTTTCTTT. Translating it yields CASSLTTGGNTEAFF.